The TCR beta chain described here comes from a study of blood T cell repertoires in COVID-19 (dated by TCRdb to about 2020). Regarding the research as a whole: Samples from collaborators originated in the United States, Italy and Spain and spanned both the acute and convalescent phases of COVID-19. The prospective study material was composed of cDNA or gDNA derived from T cells, B-cell-depleted T cells, or PBMCs. Deeply sampled blood TCRbeta repertoires from subjects exposed to, actively infected with, or recovered from COVID-19 were included in the dataset. The repertoires were released in a freely available public database meant as a resource for research on the immune response to SARS-CoV-2. The samples were drawn from the first 160 participants of the ongoing ImmuneRACE study and from 950 to 1,500 subjects provided by 6 global collaborators. Sample metadata almost always included a de-identified subject ID, COVID-19 status, age in years and sex. Where HLA class I and class II types were available, the types were taken from metadata supplied by the sample provider, not from assay-based typing.

What the study reported, not specific to this receptor: Clinical and demographic metadata were provided uncurated, with the amount varying by source and participant.

V loses 3 bases of germline sequence and J loses 2 bases, and the interval between the two ends is 19 bases. Including the terminal cysteine and phenylalanine, the CDR3 comprises 18 residues. Of all the DNA, just the CDR3 is kept, 54 bases in frame from base 1. As encoded in the germline V gene, CDR1 is KGHDR while CDR2 is SFDVKD. With regard to this clone: The antigen it binds to is not known. A single base separates this from a much larger clone, so it may be a read error. This sample also contains other DNA sequences that code for the same CDR3.

TCRbeta CDR3 regions were amplified from genomic DNA by means of the immunoSEQ Assay, a bias-controlled multiplex PCR. From the authors' description of their analysis: The number of nucleated cells in each sample was estimated from the amplification of reference gene primers within the assay. Sequence reads were collapsed and filtered to measure the absolute abundance of every unique TCRbeta CDR3 rearrangement. Productive Simpson clonality was computed per sample as the square root of Simpson's diversity index over productive rearrangements. TCRdb obtained this table from immuneACCESS and retained in-frame rearrangements with V and J assigned. These tables miss some clones; where compared with another copy, unresolved V genes account for less than half of the shortfall, and the remainder is unexplained. V and J calls and clone size are those listed in that table; D and trimming were worked out from the DNA. This sample holds 150,000 to 200,000 clones; 76% were observed only once. Roughly a sixth of the sample is held by the ten biggest clonotypes.

Enrolling through a virtual design, the prospective study's participants ranged in age from about 18 to 89 years and lived across more than 20 United States geographic areas. In the prospective study, cohorts were assigned on the basis of participant-reported clinical history obtained from a screening survey and a study questionnaire. Mobile phlebotomists in the prospective study collected whole blood, serum and a nasopharyngeal or oropharyngeal swab from every participant. Over a roughly two-month period, participants in the prospective study had the option of providing additional blood draws and questionnaires. Blood samples from the prospective study were shipped frozen or at room temperature prior to DNA extraction.

Sequenced sample: PBMCs or T cells enriched from blood (not recorded which). The clonotype was recovered from a woman in her fifties or sixties with acute COVID-19. This chain is built from TRBV24-1 and TRBJ1-5; TRBD1 is a weak D gene call, 5 bases matching. The DNA is TGTGCCACCAGTGATGCGGGGCGGGGCGGCGGGGGCAATCAGCCCCAGCATTTT. It encodes CATSDAGRGGGGNQPQHF.